The 8 T cell receptor beta chains in this list originate from one sample, sequenced in a study of cytomegalovirus exposure and HLA in healthy donors. Profiling relied on immunoSEQ multiplex PCR, and the TCRdb table lists in-frame clones only, not all of them. Here the sample spans 90,000 to 150,000 clones, approximately 88% being singletons. Sequencing input: PBMCs. The receptors derive from a man aged 18 to 35 in good health and CMV-seronegative.

This clone came up once. The chain joins TRBV7-9 to TRBJ2-6, with TRBD1 as a possible D gene (6 bases). Germline values: CDR1 SEHNR, CDR2 FQNEAQ (reference sequence). V was pared by 3 bases and J by 0 bases, with 15 bases between. The CDR3 is 18 amino acids. CDR3 bases: TGTGCCAGCAGCTTCCCTAGCATACAGGGCTCTGGGGCCAACGTCCTGACTTTC. This gives the protein CASSFPSIQGSGANVLTF.

This clone has just one count. The rearrangement uses TRBV11-2 and TRBJ1-5; the match to TRBD1 covers 7 bases. This CDR3 region has 14 residues. After removal of 1 base from V and 8 bases from J, the junction contained 5 bases not matched to a gene. Per the germline V gene, CDR1 is SGHAT and CDR2 is FQNNGV. The CDR3 spells CASSLVAGGKPQHF. The CDR3 bases are TGTGCCAGCAGCTTAGTTGCAGGGGGAAAGCCCCAGCATTTT.

The chain combines TRBV28 with TRBJ2-5; 8 nucleotides line up with TRBD2. The V gene end was trimmed by 6 bases and the J gene end by 0 bases; junction bases not matched to a gene: 6. This CDR3 is 15 amino acids long. The germline gives CDR1 MDHEN, CDR2 SYDVKM. CDR3 in DNA: TGTGCCAGCAGGAGCTCGGGGGGGGACCAAGAGACCCAGTACTTC. Protein product: CASRSSGGDQETQYF.

This chain joins TRBV11-3 and TRBJ2-7; D remains ambiguous. This CDR3 comprises 15 residues. V lost 1 base, J lost 4 bases, and 14 bases lay in between. Germline values: CDR1 SGHNT, CDR2 YENEEA. The CDR3 loop reads CASSLGARVQYEQYF. The CDR3 coding sequence is TGTGCCAGCAGCTTAGGGGCGCGAGTCCAATACGAGCAGTACTTC.

The chain uses TRBV6-4 and TRBJ1-1, with no clear D. The V gene's germline CDR1 is MRHNA and CDR2 SNTAGT. This CDR3 has 14 residues. Trimming stripped 6 bases from V and 8 bases from J, with 19 bases between. Here the CDR3 DNA reads TGTGCCAGCAGGACGGACTATAGCGCCCCGGAAGCTTTCTTT. Amino acids: CASRTDYSAPEAFF.

V gene TRBV28 combines with J gene TRBJ1-5; TRBD1 is a possible D gene (5 bases). Germline CDR1 reads MDHEN; CDR2 reads SYDVKM. Trimming removed 10 bases from V and 0 bases from J, with 16 bases in between. This CDR3 spans 15 amino acids. The CDR3 reads CAIGTGGDSNQPQHF. CDR3 bases: TGTGCCATCGGGACCGGAGGGGATAGCAATCAGCCCCAGCATTTT.

The chain has TRBV19 and TRBJ2-1; 7 nucleotides align to TRBD2. J gave up 0 bases and V 2 bases, and 4 bases lay outside the gene matches. Germline CDR1 reads LNHDA; CDR2 reads SQIVND (reference sequence). CDR3 length: 16 amino acids. Here the CDR3 reads CASSIRGEVSYNEQFF. Written as DNA, the CDR3 is TGTGCCAGTAGTATACGGGGGGAAGTCTCCTACAATGAGCAGTTCTTC.

The V and J genes are TRBV15 and TRBJ2-6; TRBD1 matches at 7 bases. V gave up 3 bases and J gave up 8 bases; unmatched junction bases: 7. The CDR3 extends over 15 amino acids. CDR1 and CDR2 from the germline V gene are LNHNV and YYDKDF (reference sequence). DNA for the CDR3: TGTGCCACCAGCAGGGGGCCGACAGGGCCCAACGTCCTGACTTTC. The encoded protein is CATSRGPTGPNVLTF. The full variable domain, with the rest looked up from reference TRBV15 and TRBJ2-6, is DAMVIQNPRYQVTQFGKPVTLSCSQTLNHNVMYWYQQKSSQAPKLLFHYYDKDFNNEADTPDNFQSRRPNTSFCFLDIRSPGLGDTAMYLCATSRGPTGPNVLTFGAGSRLTVL.